The clone carrying this T cell receptor beta chain was picked up many times. The data stem from a study of T cells of healthy individuals. MiXCR was run by TCRdb on the 5' RACE reads, yielding one entry per CDR3 protein. Of fewer than 90,000 distinct CDR3 sequences in the sample, roughly 5.1% were seen once. The CDR3 length is 18 residues. Trimming removed 3 bases from V and 2 bases from J; junction bases left unmatched: 13. From germline, CDR1 is SEHNR and CDR2 FQNEAQ (reference sequence). The chain is built from TRBV7-9 and TRBJ1-2; the match to TRBD1 covers 9 bases. The TCR comes from a female donor in good health. The DNA of the CDR3 is TGTGCCAGCAGCTTGAGTATAGGACAGGGGCTCAAAAACTATGGCTACACCTTC. It codes for CASSLSIGQGLKNYGYTF.